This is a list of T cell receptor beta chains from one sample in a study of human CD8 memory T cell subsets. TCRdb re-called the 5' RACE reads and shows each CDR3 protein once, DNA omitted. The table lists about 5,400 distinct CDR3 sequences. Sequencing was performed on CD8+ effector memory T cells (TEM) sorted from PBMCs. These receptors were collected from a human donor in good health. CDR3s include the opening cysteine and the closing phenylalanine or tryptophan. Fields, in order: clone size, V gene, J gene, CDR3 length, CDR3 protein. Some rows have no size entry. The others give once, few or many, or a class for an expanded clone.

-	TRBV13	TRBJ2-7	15	CASSLGTGTGREQYF
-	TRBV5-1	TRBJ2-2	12	CASRSGTGELFF
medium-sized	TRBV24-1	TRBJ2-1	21	CATSDLPRTSGRVGSYNEQFF
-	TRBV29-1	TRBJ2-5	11	CSVPAAATQYF
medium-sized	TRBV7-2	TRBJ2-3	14	CASSPMGGTDTQYF
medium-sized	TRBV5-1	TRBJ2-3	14	CASSSGQGVDTQYF
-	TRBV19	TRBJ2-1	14	CASSILPGDPEQFF
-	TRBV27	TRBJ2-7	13	CASSLQGAYEQYF
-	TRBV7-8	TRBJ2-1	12	CASSLASPEQFF
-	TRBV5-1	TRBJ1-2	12	CASSLGDRGYTF
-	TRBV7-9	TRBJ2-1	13	CASSWTMNNEQFF
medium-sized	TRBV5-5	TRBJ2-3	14	CASSLGASTDTQYF
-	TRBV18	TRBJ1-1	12	CASSPSLTEAFF
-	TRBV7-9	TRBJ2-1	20	CASSPIPRTSGDSSYNEQFF
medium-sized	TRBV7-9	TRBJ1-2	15	CASSSGTANFYGYTF
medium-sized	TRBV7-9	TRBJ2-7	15	CASSSSTGWGYEQYF
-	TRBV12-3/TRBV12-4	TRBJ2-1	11	CASSLINEQFF
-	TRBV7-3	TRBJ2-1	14	CASSSLAGVDEQFF
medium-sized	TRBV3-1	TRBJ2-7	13	CASSQGFSYEQYF
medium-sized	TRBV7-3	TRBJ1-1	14	CASSLQGGFTEAFF
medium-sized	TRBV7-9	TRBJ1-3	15	CASSLVIGSGNTIYF
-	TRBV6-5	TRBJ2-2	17	CASSPGASQWVTGELFF
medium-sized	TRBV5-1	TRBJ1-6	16	CASSAGDSSYNSPLHF
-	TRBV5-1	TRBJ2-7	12	CASSRTRYEQYF
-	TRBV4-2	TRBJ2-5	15	CASSLRDSKLETQYF
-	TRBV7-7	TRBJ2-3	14	CASSLGQGADTQYF
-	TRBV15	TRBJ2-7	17	CATSRGLDSGIGDEQYF
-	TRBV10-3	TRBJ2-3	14	CAISSQGAGDTQYF
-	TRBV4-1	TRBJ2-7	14	CASSRAPGVYEQYF
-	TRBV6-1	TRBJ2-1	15	CASSDPGTAYNEQFF
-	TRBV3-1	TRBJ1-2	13	CASSQDYSLLYTF
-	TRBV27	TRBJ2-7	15	CASSLQTSGTYEQYF
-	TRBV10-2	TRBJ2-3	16	CASSGDRGLGTDTQYF
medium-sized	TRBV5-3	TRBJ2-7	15	CARSSITESAYEQYF
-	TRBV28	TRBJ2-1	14	CASSDDRPYNEQFF
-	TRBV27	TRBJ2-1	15	CASSGGQVNYNEQFF
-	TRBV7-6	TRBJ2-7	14	CASSLGQGGYEQYF
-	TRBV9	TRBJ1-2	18	CASSPSLIAGTANYGYTF
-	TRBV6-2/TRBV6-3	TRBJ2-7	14	CASSYSDSSYEQYF
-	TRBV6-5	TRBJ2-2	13	CASSYTSGGELFF
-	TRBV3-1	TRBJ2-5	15	CASSQVSEFEETQYF
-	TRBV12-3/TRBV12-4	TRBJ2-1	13	CASSHPVGNEQFF
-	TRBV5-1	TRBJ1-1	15	CASSSIPGEKNEAFF
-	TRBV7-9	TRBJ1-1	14	CASSPGTKNTEAFF
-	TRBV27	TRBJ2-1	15	CASSLRTSGMDEQFF
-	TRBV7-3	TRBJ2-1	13	CASSLNSDNEQFF
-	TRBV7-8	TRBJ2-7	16	CASSLVALPEDYEQYF
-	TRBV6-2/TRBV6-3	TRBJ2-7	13	CASSLTGAYEQYF
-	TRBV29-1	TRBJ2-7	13	CSVSLAASYEQYF
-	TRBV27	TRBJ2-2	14	CASSTSTYTGELFF
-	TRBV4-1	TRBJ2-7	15	CASSQDWDRSYEQYF
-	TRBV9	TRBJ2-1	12	CASSASPNEQFF
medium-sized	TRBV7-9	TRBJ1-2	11	CASSTPDGYTF
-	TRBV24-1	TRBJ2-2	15	CATSDSQGNTGELFF